This is a list of T cell receptor beta chains from one sample in a study of T cells in Graves' hyperthyroidism and ophthalmopathy. TCRdb reprocessed the multiplex PCR reads with MiXCR, giving one entry per CDR3 protein. The profile shows about 500,000 distinct CDR3 sequences, roughly 18% of them singletons. Sequencing was performed on blood. These receptor sequences come from a woman younger than 30 with Graves' ophthalmopathy. The CDR3 runs from the conserved cysteine through the conserved F or W. The D gene is left open where the match is weak. The size field is filled for only some rows; it gives once, few, many or a size class.

>TRBV28|NA|many|TRBJ1-1
TGTGCCAGCCGCGGGGGGGCGAACACTGAAGCTTTCTTT
CASRGGANTEAFF
>TRBV5-1|NA|many|TRBJ2-7
TGCGCCAGCAGCTCCCGGGGCCGGGTCTACGAGCAGTACTTC
CASSSRGRVYEQYF
>TRBV2|NA|NA|TRBJ2-7
TGTGCCAGCTCCCTGGCCGGGACTCCCTCCTACGAGCAGTACTTC
CASSLAGTPSYEQYF
>TRBV28|TRBD1|many|TRBJ1-6
TGTGCCAGCAGTTTAACGACAGGGGTGAACTCACCCCTCCACTTT
CASSLTTGVNSPLHF
>TRBV5-5|NA|many|TRBJ1-1
TGTGCCAGCAGCTTAGACATGGGTGGTCGAACTGAAGCTTTCTTT
CASSLDMGGRTEAFF
>TRBV6-2/TRBV6-3|NA|many|TRBJ1-2
TGTGCCAGCAGTTACTCGAAAGGGACTCGCGGCTACACCTTC
CASSYSKGTRGYTF
>TRBV7-8|NA|many|TRBJ2-3
TGTGCCAGCAGCCCCGGAAGGCTAGTCACTACAGATACGCAGTATTTT
CASSPGRLVTTDTQYF
>TRBV20-1|NA|few|TRBJ2-1
TGCAGTGCTAGTCCACTAGCATCGAACAATGAGCAGTTCTTC
CSASPLASNNEQFF
>TRBV11-1|TRBD1|many|TRBJ2-7
TGTGCCAGCAGCTTACTCGGGACAGCCTACGAGCAGTACTTC
CASSLLGTAYEQYF
>TRBV7-9|NA|many|TRBJ1-1
TGTGCCAGCAGCTCACTATTAGGGGTCCACACTGAAGCTTTCTTT
CASSSLLGVHTEAFF
>TRBV12-3/TRBV12-4|TRBD2|NA|TRBJ2-2
TGTGCCAGCAGTTTACAAGCGGGAGCGATCCCCACCGGGGAGCTGTTTTTT
CASSLQAGAIPTGELFF
>TRBV24-1|TRBD2|NA|TRBJ2-1
TGTGCCACCAGTGATGGGACTAGCGGGAGGAATGAGCAGTTCTTC
CATSDGTSGRNEQFF
>TRBV20-1|TRBD1|many|TRBJ1-6
TGCAGTGCTCTTGGGACAGGGTGGGAATCACCCCTCCACTTT
CSALGTGWESPLHF
>TRBV4-1|TRBD1|NA|TRBJ1-5
TGCGCCAGCAGCCGACCCGGGACAGATAATCAGCCCCAGCATTTT
CASSRPGTDNQPQHF
>TRBV28|NA|many|TRBJ1-5
TGTGCCAGCAGTCGTAGAGTTACAAATCAGCCCCAGCATTTT
CASSRRVTNQPQHF
>TRBV7-3|TRBD1|many|TRBJ2-1
TGTGCCAGCAGCTCAAGAGACAGGGGGCCCAACAATGAGCAGTTCTTC
CASSSRDRGPNNEQFF
>TRBV5-1|TRBD2|NA|TRBJ2-7
TGCGCCAGCAGCTTGAGAGGTAGCGGGCATAGCTCCTACGAGCAGTACTTC
CASSLRGSGHSSYEQYF
>TRBV12-3/TRBV12-4|TRBD1|NA|TRBJ1-1
TGTGCCAGCAGTTTAGCAGGGGGCAAAACTGAAGCTTTCTTT
CASSLAGGKTEAFF
>TRBV29-1|TRBD1|NA|TRBJ1-4
TGCAGCGTTGAAGATCTTGGGACAGGGGGTGAAAAACTGTTTTTT
CSVEDLGTGGEKLFF
>TRBV12-3/TRBV12-4|TRBD2|many|TRBJ2-3
TGTGCCAGCAGTTCGGGAGGCAGCACAGATACGCAGTATTTT
CASSSGGSTDTQYF
>TRBV5-1|NA|NA|TRBJ1-2
TGCGCCAGCAGCGCCGGACGGGCAATGAACTATGGCTACACCTTC
CASSAGRAMNYGYTF
>TRBV20-1|NA|NA|TRBJ1-1
TGCAGTGCTAGACCCCACGGGAACACTGAAGCTTTCTTT
CSARPHGNTEAFF
>TRBV28|NA|NA|TRBJ2-7
TGTGCCAGCAGTTCAGGGGCCTTCCGGGACGGGCAGTACTTC
CASSSGAFRDGQYF
>TRBV3-1|NA|many|TRBJ2-7
TGTGCCAGCAGCCAAAGCCCAGACTACGAGCAGTACTTC
CASSQSPDYEQYF
>TRBV29-1|NA|many|TRBJ2-1
TGCAGCGCGGGTTTATCGGCAGGCGGATACAATGAGCAGTTCTTC
CSAGLSAGGYNEQFF
>TRBV28|NA|many|TRBJ2-1
TGTGCCAGCACTACCGTCAAGACCCCCTACAATGAGCAGTTCTTC
CASTTVKTPYNEQFF
>TRBV7-2|NA|many|TRBJ2-7
TGTGCCAGCAGCTTAGACGCGGGGAGCTACGAGCAGTACTTC
CASSLDAGSYEQYF
>TRBV4-1|TRBD2|many|TRBJ2-3
TGCGCCAGCAGCCAAGTAGCGGGGCAGACAGATACGCAGTATTTT
CASSQVAGQTDTQYF
>TRBV4-1|NA|NA|TRBJ2-3
TGCGCCAGCAGCCCCTCTCTGGATACGCAGTATTTT
CASSPSLDTQYF